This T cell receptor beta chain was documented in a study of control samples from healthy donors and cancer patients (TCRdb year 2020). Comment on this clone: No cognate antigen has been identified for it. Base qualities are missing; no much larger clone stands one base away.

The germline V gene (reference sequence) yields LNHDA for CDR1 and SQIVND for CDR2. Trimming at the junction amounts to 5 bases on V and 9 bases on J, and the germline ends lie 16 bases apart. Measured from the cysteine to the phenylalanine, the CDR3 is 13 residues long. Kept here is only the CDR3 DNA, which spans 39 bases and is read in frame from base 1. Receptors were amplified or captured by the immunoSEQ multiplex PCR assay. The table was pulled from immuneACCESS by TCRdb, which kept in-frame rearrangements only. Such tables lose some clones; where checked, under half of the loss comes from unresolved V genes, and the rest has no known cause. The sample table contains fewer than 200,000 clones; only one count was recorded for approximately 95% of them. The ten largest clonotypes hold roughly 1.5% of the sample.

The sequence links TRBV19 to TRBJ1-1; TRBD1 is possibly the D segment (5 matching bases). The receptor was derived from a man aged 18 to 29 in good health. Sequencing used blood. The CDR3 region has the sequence CASSSLVGGQAFF. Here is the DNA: TGTGCCAGTAGTTCTCTTGTCGGGGGACAAGCTTTCTTT. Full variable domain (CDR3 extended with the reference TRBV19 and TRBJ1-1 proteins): DGGITQSPKYLFRKEGQNVTLSCEQNLNHDAMYWYRQDPGQGLRLIYYSQIVNDFQKGDIAEGYSVSREKKESFPLTVTSAQKNPTAFYLCASSSLVGGQAFFGQGTRLTVV.